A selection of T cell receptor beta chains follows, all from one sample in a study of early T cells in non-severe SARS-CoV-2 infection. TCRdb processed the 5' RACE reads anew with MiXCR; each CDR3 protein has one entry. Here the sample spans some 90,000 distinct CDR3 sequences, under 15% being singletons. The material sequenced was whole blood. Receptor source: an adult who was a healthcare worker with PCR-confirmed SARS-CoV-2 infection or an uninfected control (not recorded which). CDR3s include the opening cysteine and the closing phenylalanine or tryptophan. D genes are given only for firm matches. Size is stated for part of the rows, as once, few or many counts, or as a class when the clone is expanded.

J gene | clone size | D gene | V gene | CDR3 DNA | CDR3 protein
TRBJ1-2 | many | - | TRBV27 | TGTGCCAGCAGTGGGACCCCATCCTTATATGGCTACACCTTC | CASSGTPSLYGYTF
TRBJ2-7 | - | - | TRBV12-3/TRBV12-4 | TGTGCCAGCAGTTTTGGGCATATCACTCTGGACGAGCAGTACTTC | CASSFGHITLDEQYF
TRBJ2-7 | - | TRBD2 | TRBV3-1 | TGTGCCAGCAGAGGGACTAGCGGGAGCCGCGAGCAGTACTTC | CASRGTSGSREQYF
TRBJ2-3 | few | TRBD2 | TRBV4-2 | TGTGCCAGCAGCCAAGTGAGCGGGAGATCCACAGATACGCAGTATTTT | CASSQVSGRSTDTQYF
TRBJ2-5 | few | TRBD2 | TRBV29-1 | TGCAGCGTCTTACTAGCGGGCCAAGAGACCCAGTACTTC | CSVLLAGQETQYF
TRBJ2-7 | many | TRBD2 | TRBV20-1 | TGCAGTGCTAGAGACTCGCGGGAGGGCCTATGGGCAAGCTACGAGCAGTACTTC | CSARDSREGLWASYEQYF
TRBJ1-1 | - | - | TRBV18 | TGTGCCAGCTCACCAGGGATTAACACTGAAGCTTTCTTT | CASSPGINTEAFF
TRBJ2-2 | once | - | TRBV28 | TGTGCCAGCAGTTCTCGCCAGGGATACACCGGGGAGCTGTTTTTT | CASSSRQGYTGELFF
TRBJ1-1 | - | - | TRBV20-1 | TGCAGTGCTAGGGATAGCGCGAACACTGAAGTTTTCTTT | CSARDSANTEVFF
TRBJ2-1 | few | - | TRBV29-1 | TGCAGCGGTAATGGGGGCTCCTACAATGAGCAGTTCTTC | CSGNGGSYNEQFF
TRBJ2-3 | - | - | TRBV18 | TGTGCCAGCTCACCCCCGGCCGGAGATACGCAGTATTTT | CASSPPAGDTQYF
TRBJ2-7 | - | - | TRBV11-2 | TGTGCCAGCAGCTTAGGACAGCCCTACGAGCAGTACTTC | CASSLGQPYEQYF
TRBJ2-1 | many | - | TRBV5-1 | TGCGCCAGCAGCTTGGGGGTACGCCCGAAGGACAATGAGCAGTTCTTC | CASSLGVRPKDNEQFF
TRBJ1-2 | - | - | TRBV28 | TGTGCCAGCAGCCCACAGTGGGACTTCTATGGCTACACCTTC | CASSPQWDFYGYTF
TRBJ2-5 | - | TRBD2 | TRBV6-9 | TGTGCCAGCAGTCGAGGGAGCGGGAGTCGACAAGAGACCCAGTACTTC | CASSRGSGSRQETQYF
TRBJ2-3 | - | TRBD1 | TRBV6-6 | TGTGCCAGCAGTACCCGGACAGGCCTAGATACGCAGTATTTT | CASSTRTGLDTQYF
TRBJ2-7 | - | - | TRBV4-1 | TGCGCCAGCAGCCAAGAGAGACAAGAGGCCTACGAGCAGTACTTC | CASSQERQEAYEQYF
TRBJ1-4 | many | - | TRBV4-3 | TGCGCCAGCAGCCTGGGGCAAGGGAATGAAAAACTGTTTTTT | CASSLGQGNEKLFF
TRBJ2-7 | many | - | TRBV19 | TGTGCCAGTAGTATAAGCGGCAACTCCTACGAGCAGTACTTC | CASSISGNSYEQYF
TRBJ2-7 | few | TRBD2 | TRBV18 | TGTGCCAGCTCACGCGGGACTAGCGGGACCACCTCCTACGAGCAGTACTTC | CASSRGTSGTTSYEQYF
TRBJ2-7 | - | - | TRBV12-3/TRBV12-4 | TGTGCCAGCAGTATTGGGGCTAGAAGCTACGAGCAGTACTTC | CASSIGARSYEQYF
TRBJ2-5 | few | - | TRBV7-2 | TGTGCCACCGCCGGTCGGTCGCAAGAGACCCAGTACTTC | CATAGRSQETQYF
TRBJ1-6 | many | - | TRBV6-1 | TGTGCCAGCGCCCGGGGGAATTCACCCCTCCACTTT | CASARGNSPLHF
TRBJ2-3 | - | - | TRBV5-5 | TGTGCCAGCAGCGCGAAGACCGTTAGCACAGATACGCAGTATTTT | CASSAKTVSTDTQYF
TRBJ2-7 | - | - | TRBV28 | TGTGCCAGCAGTTTCCCGCAGGGAGTTTACGAGCAGTACTTC | CASSFPQGVYEQYF
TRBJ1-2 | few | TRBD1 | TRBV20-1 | TGCAGTGCTGCGCAGGGGGCCTATGGCTACACCTTC | CSAAQGAYGYTF
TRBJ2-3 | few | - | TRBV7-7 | TGTGCCAGCAGCTTAACGGCCGGGGGACCAGATACGCAGTATTTT | CASSLTAGGPDTQYF